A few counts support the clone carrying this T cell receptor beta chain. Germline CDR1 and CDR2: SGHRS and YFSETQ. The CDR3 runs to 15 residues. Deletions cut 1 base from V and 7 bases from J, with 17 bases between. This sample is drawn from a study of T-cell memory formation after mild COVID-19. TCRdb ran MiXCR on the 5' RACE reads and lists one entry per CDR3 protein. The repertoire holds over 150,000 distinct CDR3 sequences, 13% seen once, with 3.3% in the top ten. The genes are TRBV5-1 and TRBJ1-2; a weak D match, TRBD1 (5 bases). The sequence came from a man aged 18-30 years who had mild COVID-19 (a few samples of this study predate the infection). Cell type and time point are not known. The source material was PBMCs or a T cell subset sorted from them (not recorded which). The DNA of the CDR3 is TGCGCCAGCAGCTTGAGGGCTGGGGCACTGGGTGGCTACACCTTC. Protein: CASSLRAGALGGYTF.